This T cell receptor beta chain came from a study of control samples from healthy donors and cancer patients. TCRdb keeps only in-frame clones here, not all; method: immunoSEQ multiplex PCR. The sample yields around 180,000 clones, 88% seen once. This sequence was found in a woman aged 25 to 39 in good health. The specimen was blood.

This CDR3 reads CASSPYGAWTEAFF. The CDR3 DNA follows: TGTGCCAGCTCACCGTACGGGGCTTGGACTGAAGCTTTCTTT. The chain has TRBV18 and TRBJ1-1; D might be TRBD1 (5 bases). The ends were cut back, 3 bases at V and 5 bases at J, with 13 bases in the middle. Looked up from germline, CDR1 is KGHSH and CDR2 is LQKENI. The CDR3 covers 14 residues. The variable domain in full, completed from reference TRBV18 and TRBJ1-1, reads NAGVMQNPRHLVRRRGQEARLRCSPMKGHSHVYWYRQLPEEGLKFMVYLQKENIIDESGMPKERFSAEFPKEGPSILRIQQVVRGDSAAYFCASSPYGAWTEAFFGQGTRLTVV.